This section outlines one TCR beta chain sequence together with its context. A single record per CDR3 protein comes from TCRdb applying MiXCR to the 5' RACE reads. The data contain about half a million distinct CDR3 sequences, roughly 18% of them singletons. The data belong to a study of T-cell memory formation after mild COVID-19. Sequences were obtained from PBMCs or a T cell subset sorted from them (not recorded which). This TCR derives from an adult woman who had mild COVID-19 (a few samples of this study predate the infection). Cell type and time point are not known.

DNA of the CDR3: TGTGCCACCAGCAGAGATAGACAGGCTACCTATAATTCACCCCTCCACTTT. This sequence encodes CATSRDRQATYNSPLHF. The chain combines TRBV15 with TRBJ1-6; D perhaps matches TRBD1 (6 bases). CDR1 LNHNV and CDR2 YYDKDF come from the germline V gene (reference sequence). There are 17 residues in the CDR3. V was cut by 0 bases and J by 2 bases, with 11 bases left in between.